The clone carrying this TCR beta chain turned up a few times. Antigen: not known. The read gets to within 3 residues of the CDR3 end, and the germline J gene fills in the rest. These data are taken from a study of T cell clonality in common variable immunodeficiency. Profiling relied on immunoSEQ multiplex PCR, and the TCRdb table lists in-frame clones only, not all of them. This sample has about 52,000 clones, each found more than once. Germline lookup yields CDR1 KGHSH and CDR2 LQKENI. The CDR3 sequence is 15 residues long. V was pared by 2 bases and J by 2 bases, with 11 bases between. Whole-study results and caveats: CVID patient heterogeneity limited repertoire-clinical complication correlations. In common variable immunodeficiency, TCR beta chains reportedly carried fewer deletions and N-nucleotide insertions.

The TCR sequence derives from a person aged 18 to 75 in good health. The specimen sequenced was peripheral blood mononuclear cells. J is TRBJ2-3 and V is TRBV18; maybe TRBD2 (6 bases). CDR3: CASSPLAENTDTQYF. The DNA read from the CDR3 is TGTGCCAGCTCACCATTAGCGGAAAACACAGATACG. Together with reference TRBV18 and TRBJ2-3, the CDR3 gives the full variable domain: NAGVMQNPRHLVRRRGQEARLRCSPMKGHSHVYWYRQLPEEGLKFMVYLQKENIIDESGMPKERFSAEFPKEGPSILRIQQVVRGDSAAYFCASSPLAENTDTQYFGPGTRLTVL.